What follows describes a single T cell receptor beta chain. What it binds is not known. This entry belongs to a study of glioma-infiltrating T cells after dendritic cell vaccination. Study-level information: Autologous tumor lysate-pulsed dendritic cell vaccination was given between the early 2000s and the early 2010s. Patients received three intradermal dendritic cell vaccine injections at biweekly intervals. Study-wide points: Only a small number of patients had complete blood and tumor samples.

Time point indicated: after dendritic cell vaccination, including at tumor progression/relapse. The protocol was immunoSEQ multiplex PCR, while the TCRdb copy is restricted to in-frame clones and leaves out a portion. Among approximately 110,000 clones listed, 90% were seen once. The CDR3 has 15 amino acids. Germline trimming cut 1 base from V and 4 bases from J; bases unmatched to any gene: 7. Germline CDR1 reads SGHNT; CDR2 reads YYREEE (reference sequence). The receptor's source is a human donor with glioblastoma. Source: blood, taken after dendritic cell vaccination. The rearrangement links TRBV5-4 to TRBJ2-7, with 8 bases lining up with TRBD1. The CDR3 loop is CASSLSAGGRYEQYF. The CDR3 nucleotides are TGTGCCAGCAGCTTGTCGGCAGGGGGCCGGTACGAGCAGTACTTC.